The 28 T cell receptor beta chains below come from one sample, sequenced in a study of T-cell reconstitution after alpha-beta-depleted transplantation in children. Preparing the TCRbeta library involved the use of unique molecular identifiers. From the PCR reads, TCRdb called clonotypes with MiXCR, one entry per CDR3 protein. The table shows around 960,000 distinct CDR3 sequences, with about 30% occurring only once. The material sequenced was PBMCs, mostly from graft donor cells, taken 360 days after TCRalphabeta/CD19-depleted stem cell transplant. These receptors were obtained from a boy younger than two who had a stem cell transplant for SCID, so the T cells may come from the graft donor.

The genes are TRBV3-1 and TRBJ1-2; 10 bases line up with TRBD1. This CDR3 is 17 amino acids long. Germline CDR1 and CDR2: LGHDT and YNNKEL (reference sequence). Trimming removed 4 bases from V and 8 bases from J; junction bases left unmatched: 16. The CDR3 DNA sequence: TGTGCCAGCAGCCTCCAGGTAGTCCGGGACAGGGGTACCGGCTACACCTTC. Amino acids: CASSLQVVRDRGTGYTF. Complete variable domain (other parts from reference TRBV3-1 and TRBJ1-2): DTAVSQTPKYLVTQMGNDKSIKCEQNLGHDTMYWYKQDSKKFLKIMFSYNNKELIINETVPNRFSPKSPDKAHLNLHINSLELGDSAVYFCASSLQVVRDRGTGYTFGSGTRLTVV.

This clonotype was detected only a few times. The V call is TRBV4-1, the J call TRBJ1-4; 7 bases line up with TRBD1. The ends lost 1 base at V and 0 bases at J; junction bases unmatched: 8. This CDR3 is built from 18 residues. Germline lookup yields CDR1 MGHRA and CDR2 YSYEKL. The CDR3 loop reads CASSQGQGGGTTNEKLFF. The CDR3 DNA sequence: TGCGCCAGCAGCCAAGGACAGGGAGGGGGTACAACTAATGAAAAACTGTTTTTT.

The J gene is TRBJ2-5, the V gene TRBV20-1, with 9 bases lining up with TRBD2. This CDR3 has 16 residues. The V gene end was trimmed by 3 bases and the J gene end by 4 bases; junction bases not matched to a gene: 12. Germline V gene sequence: CDR1 DFQATT, CDR2 SNEGSKA (reference sequence). The CDR3, as DNA: TGCAGTGCTAGGTCCCCTAGCGGGGCACGATCAGAGACCCAGTACTTC. Its translation is CSARSPSGARSETQYF.

The V and J genes are TRBV28 and TRBJ2-7; 9 bases map to TRBD1. J lost 0 bases, V lost 4 bases, and 4 bases had no gene match. Germline CDR1 reads MDHEN; CDR2 reads SYDVKM. The CDR3 totals 15 residues. The CDR3 region has the DNA TGTGCCAGCAGTTCCTGGACAGGGGTCTCCTACGAGCAGTACTTC. The encoded protein is CASSSWTGVSYEQYF.

This sequence joins TRBV15 and TRBJ2-1; D perhaps matches TRBD1 (5 bases). CDR1 LNHNV and CDR2 YYDKDF come from the germline V gene (reference sequence). The CDR3 covers 16 residues. V lost 0 bases and J lost 4, with 13 bases in between. The CDR3 sequence: CATSREGHQAYNEQFF. The CDR3 coding sequence is TGTGCCACCAGCAGAGAAGGACACCAAGCGTACAATGAGCAGTTCTTC.

In its sample, this clonotype was seen a few times. The chain uses TRBV15 and TRBJ2-2, with 7 bases fitting TRBD2. The ends lost 0 bases at V and 7 bases at J; junction bases unmatched: 8. The CDR3 extends over 16 amino acids. CDR1 is LNHNV, CDR2 YYDKDF, per germline (reference sequence). Written as DNA, the CDR3 is TGTGCCACCAGCAGAGATAGCGGGCCGTGGGGCGGGGAGCTGTTTTTT. Protein product: CATSRDSGPWGGELFF.

The gene calls are TRBV28 and TRBJ1-1, with 7 bases fitting TRBD1. Germline-derived CDR1 and CDR2 are MDHEN and SYDVKM. After removal of 5 bases from V and 11 bases from J, the junction contained 17 bases not matched to a gene. The length of the CDR3 is 15 residues. The CDR3 sequence: CASSPRPPEGAAAFF. The CDR3 nucleotides read TGTGCCAGCAGTCCGCGCCCCCCGGAGGGGGCTGCGGCTTTCTTT.

V gene TRBV21-1 combines with J gene TRBJ2-5; the table's D call, TRBD1, was not checked against the DNA. TRBV21-1 is termed a pseudogene. The CDR3 runs 16 residues. The CDR3 region has the DNA TGTGCCAGCAGCCGCGGACAGGGGATTTGTGTGGAGACCCAGTACTTC. Translation: CASSRGQGICVETQYF.

The chain has TRBV7-9 and TRBJ2-1; TRBD2 matches at 12 bases. Germline loops: CDR1 SEHNR, CDR2 FQNEAQ (reference sequence). The CDR3 consists of 16 residues. J lost 8 bases, V lost 5 bases, and 10 bases had no gene match. CDR3 amino acids: CASSARGLAGQDEQFF. The DNA of the CDR3 is TGTGCCAGCAGCGCACGCGGACTAGCGGGGCAGGATGAGCAGTTCTTC. Looking up the rest from reference TRBV7-9 and TRBJ2-1 gives the full variable domain: DTGVSQNPRHKITKRGQNVTFRCDPISEHNRLYWYRQTLGQGPEFLTYFQNEAQLEKSRLLSDRFSAERPKGSFSTLEIQRTEQGDSAMYLCASSARGLAGQDEQFFGPGTRLTVL.

This sequence joins TRBV6-5 and TRBJ2-1; 8 positions match TRBD2. Per germline, CDR1 MNHEY and CDR2 SVGAGI. V shed 4 bases and J 7 bases; nucleotides not matched to a gene: 15. This CDR3 has 17 residues. In DNA, the CDR3 is TGTGCCAGCAGTTGGGAAACGAACGGGGGGGCCGGGAATGAGCAGTTCTTC. Translating gives CASSWETNGGAGNEQFF.

This clonotype was observed once. The rearrangement uses TRBV18 and TRBJ1-4; the D is unclear. CDR3 length equals 13 residues. Looked up from germline, CDR1 is KGHSH and CDR2 is LQKENI. Trimming removed 6 bases at V and 5 bases at J, with 10 bases between. CDR3 coding DNA: TGTGCCAGCTCGCGGAGGTTAAATGAAAAACTGTTTTTT. Translated: CASSRRLNEKLFF. The full variable domain, in which reference TRBV18 and TRBJ1-4 provide the parts outside the CDR3, is NAGVMQNPRHLVRRRGQEARLRCSPMKGHSHVYWYRQLPEEGLKFMVYLQKENIIDESGMPKERFSAEFPKEGPSILRIQQVVRGDSAAYFCASSRRLNEKLFFGSGTQLSVL.

The chain employs TRBV7-8 and TRBJ2-7, with 9 bases aligning to TRBD1. CDR3 length: 16 amino acids. V shed 5 bases, J shed 0 bases, and the junction held 8 bases outside the gene matches. The germline gives CDR1 SGHVS, CDR2 FQNEAQ. The CDR3 here is CASSRDTGQGSYEQYF. In DNA, the CDR3 is TGTGCCAGCAGCCGAGATACGGGACAGGGCTCCTACGAGCAGTACTTC.

This clonotype was counted only a few times. This chain links TRBV24-1 with TRBJ2-1; a possible D gene is TRBD1 (6 bases). The V and J ends lost 9 bases and 10 bases respectively, with 18 bases between them. The CDR3 is made up of 13 amino acids. Germline V CDR1 and CDR2: KGHDR, SFDVKD. The CDR3 bases are TGTGCCACCCAGGCAGGGGCCCTGGTCGAGCAGTTCTTC. Its translation is CATQAGALVEQFF.

The chain is built from TRBV20-1 and TRBJ1-2; D gene ambiguous. Germline CDR1 is DFQATT and CDR2 is SNEGSKA (reference sequence). V lost 2 bases and J 4 bases, leaving 11 bases between the germline ends. This CDR3 comprises 13 residues. CDR3 DNA: TGCAGTGCTAGACCCACGGTCGCCTATGGCTACACCTTC. This encodes CSARPTVAYGYTF.

The rearrangement uses TRBV5-1 and TRBJ2-3; 7 bases line up with TRBD2. CDR3 size: 17 residues. V dropped 4 bases and J dropped 0; count of bases not matched to a gene: 11. Germline loops: CDR1 SGHRS, CDR2 YFSETQ. CDR3 amino acids: CASSDSRLATSTDTQYF. DNA for the CDR3: TGCGCCAGCAGCGACTCGAGACTAGCCACTAGCACAGATACGCAGTATTTT.

This clonotype was seen a few times. V is TRBV12-3 or TRBV12-4 and J is TRBJ2-1; no definite D call. Trimming shortened V by 3 bases and J by 1 base, and 10 bases separated the two germline ends. The CDR3 loop spans 15 amino acids. The CDR3 region is CASSFATFSYNEQFF. The CDR3 nucleotides are TGTGCCAGCAGTTTCGCAACCTTTTCCTACAATGAGCAGTTCTTC.

The chain has TRBV27 and TRBJ2-2; TRBD2 matches at 12 bases. Trimming cost V 2 bases and J 4 bases; bases outside gene matches: 8. The CDR3 sequence is 18 residues long. Per germline, CDR1 MNHEY and CDR2 SMNVEV (reference sequence). CDR3 sequence (DNA): TGTGCCAGCAGTTTAGTTCTAGCGGGGGGGCCGGGCACCGGGGAGCTGTTTTTT. Translated: CASSLVLAGGPGTGELFF.

The chain employs TRBV10-2 and TRBJ2-2; TRBD1 might be the D (6 bases). The CDR3 runs to 14 residues. V dropped 7 bases and J dropped 2 bases, with 11 bases sitting between them. Germline V lookup: CDR1 WSHSY, CDR2 SAAADI. Here the CDR3 reads CASTGQPNTGELFF. The CDR3 coding sequence is TGCGCCAGCACAGGACAGCCCAACACCGGGGAGCTGTTTTTT.

This clonotype was found once. The chain has TRBV7-8 and TRBJ2-7; D perhaps matches TRBD2 (5 bases). This CDR3 has 14 amino acids. Germline V gives CDR1 SGHVS, CDR2 FQNEAQ. Trimming left V 4 bases short and J 4 bases short, with 14 bases between. This chain's CDR3 is CASSSRTSFYEQYF. The CDR3 DNA reads TGTGCCAGCAGCTCCAGAACTAGTTTTTACGAGCAGTACTTC.

The chain recombines TRBV12-3 or TRBV12-4 with TRBJ2-7; D is perhaps TRBD2 (6 bases). V was cut by 2 bases and J by 6 bases, with 11 bases left in between. The CDR3 is 13 amino acids. CDR3 sequence reads: CASSLREIFEQYF. In DNA, the CDR3 is TGTGCCAGCAGTTTACGGGAGATTTTCGAGCAGTACTTC.

This clonotype was seen only a few times. This sequence joins TRBV20-1 and TRBJ2-3; 12 bases line up with TRBD2. The CDR3 loop spans 19 amino acids. The ends lost 1 base at V and 4 bases at J; junction bases unmatched: 15. Germline CDR1 reads DFQATT; CDR2 reads SNEGSKA (reference sequence). This CDR3 is CSARGKLGLAGLLADTQYF. DNA of the CDR3: TGCAGTGCTAGAGGCAAACTAGGACTAGCGGGACTCCTGGCAGATACGCAGTATTTT.

The chain is built from TRBV12-3 or TRBV12-4 and TRBJ2-5, with TRBD2 identical over 7 bases. After removal of 7 bases from V and 5 bases from J, the junction contained 13 bases not matched to a gene. The CDR3 extends over 15 amino acids. CDR3 sequence: CASTPAERGEETQYF. CDR3 bases: TGTGCCAGCACTCCGGCGGAGCGGGGAGAGGAGACCCAGTACTTC.

This clonotype showed up just a few times. This rearrangement joins TRBV6-1 to TRBJ2-1; the D is unclear. With 2 bases removed from V and 12 bases from J, the gap between germline ends came to 8 bases. Germline CDR1 is MNHNS and CDR2 is SASEGT. The CDR3 spans 11 residues. This chain's CDR3 is CASSEIAVQFF. The CDR3 DNA sequence: TGTGCCAGCAGTGAAATTGCGGTGCAGTTCTTC.

V gene TRBV12-3 or TRBV12-4 combines with J gene TRBJ1-2; D may be TRBD1 (5 bases). Trimming cost V 4 bases and J 3 bases, with 6 bases left between them. The CDR3 contains 12 residues. CDR3 loop: CASSSGYYGYTF. CDR3 nucleotides: TGTGCCAGCAGTTCAGGGTACTATGGCTACACCTTC.

CDR3 amino acids: CSVEDTSGGTDTQYF. The CDR3 nucleotides are TGCAGCGTTGAAGACACTAGCGGGGGCACAGATACGCAGTATTTT. V and J are TRBV29-1 and TRBJ2-3; 10 nucleotides line up with TRBD2. The CDR3 extends over 15 amino acids. With 0 bases clipped from V and 1 base from J, the junction kept 1 base outside the gene matches. The V gene's germline CDR1 is SQVTM and CDR2 ANQGSEA.

This chain links TRBV7-6 with TRBJ2-6; D is possibly TRBD1 (7 bases). The CDR3 extends over 18 amino acids. Germline values: CDR1 SGHVS, CDR2 FNYEAQ. Trimming took 4 bases from V and 0 from J, leaving 16 bases between them. The CDR3 is CASSSLRGESSGANVLTF. Here the CDR3 DNA reads TGTGCCAGCAGCTCCCTCAGGGGGGAGAGCTCTGGGGCCAACGTCCTGACTTTC.

This chain links TRBV12-3 or TRBV12-4 with TRBJ2-2; 7 bases align to TRBD1. Losses at the gene ends were 5 bases for V and 1 base for J; bases not matched to a gene: 13. CDR3 length equals 18 residues. For the CDR3, the DNA is TGTGCCAGCAGTCCTTGGACAGGTTGGATTAAGAACACCGGGGAGCTGTTTTTT. Translated, it gives CASSPWTGWIKNTGELFF.

The CDR3: CSVGGQYTTEAFF. The CDR3 DNA reads TGCAGCGTGGGGGGACAGTACACCACTGAAGCTTTCTTT. This sequence joins TRBV29-1 and TRBJ1-1; TRBD1 aligns across 7 bases. The CDR3 is 13 residues long. Germline CDR1 SQVTM, CDR2 ANQGSEA. After removal of 6 bases from V and 4 bases from J, the junction contained 8 bases not matched to a gene.